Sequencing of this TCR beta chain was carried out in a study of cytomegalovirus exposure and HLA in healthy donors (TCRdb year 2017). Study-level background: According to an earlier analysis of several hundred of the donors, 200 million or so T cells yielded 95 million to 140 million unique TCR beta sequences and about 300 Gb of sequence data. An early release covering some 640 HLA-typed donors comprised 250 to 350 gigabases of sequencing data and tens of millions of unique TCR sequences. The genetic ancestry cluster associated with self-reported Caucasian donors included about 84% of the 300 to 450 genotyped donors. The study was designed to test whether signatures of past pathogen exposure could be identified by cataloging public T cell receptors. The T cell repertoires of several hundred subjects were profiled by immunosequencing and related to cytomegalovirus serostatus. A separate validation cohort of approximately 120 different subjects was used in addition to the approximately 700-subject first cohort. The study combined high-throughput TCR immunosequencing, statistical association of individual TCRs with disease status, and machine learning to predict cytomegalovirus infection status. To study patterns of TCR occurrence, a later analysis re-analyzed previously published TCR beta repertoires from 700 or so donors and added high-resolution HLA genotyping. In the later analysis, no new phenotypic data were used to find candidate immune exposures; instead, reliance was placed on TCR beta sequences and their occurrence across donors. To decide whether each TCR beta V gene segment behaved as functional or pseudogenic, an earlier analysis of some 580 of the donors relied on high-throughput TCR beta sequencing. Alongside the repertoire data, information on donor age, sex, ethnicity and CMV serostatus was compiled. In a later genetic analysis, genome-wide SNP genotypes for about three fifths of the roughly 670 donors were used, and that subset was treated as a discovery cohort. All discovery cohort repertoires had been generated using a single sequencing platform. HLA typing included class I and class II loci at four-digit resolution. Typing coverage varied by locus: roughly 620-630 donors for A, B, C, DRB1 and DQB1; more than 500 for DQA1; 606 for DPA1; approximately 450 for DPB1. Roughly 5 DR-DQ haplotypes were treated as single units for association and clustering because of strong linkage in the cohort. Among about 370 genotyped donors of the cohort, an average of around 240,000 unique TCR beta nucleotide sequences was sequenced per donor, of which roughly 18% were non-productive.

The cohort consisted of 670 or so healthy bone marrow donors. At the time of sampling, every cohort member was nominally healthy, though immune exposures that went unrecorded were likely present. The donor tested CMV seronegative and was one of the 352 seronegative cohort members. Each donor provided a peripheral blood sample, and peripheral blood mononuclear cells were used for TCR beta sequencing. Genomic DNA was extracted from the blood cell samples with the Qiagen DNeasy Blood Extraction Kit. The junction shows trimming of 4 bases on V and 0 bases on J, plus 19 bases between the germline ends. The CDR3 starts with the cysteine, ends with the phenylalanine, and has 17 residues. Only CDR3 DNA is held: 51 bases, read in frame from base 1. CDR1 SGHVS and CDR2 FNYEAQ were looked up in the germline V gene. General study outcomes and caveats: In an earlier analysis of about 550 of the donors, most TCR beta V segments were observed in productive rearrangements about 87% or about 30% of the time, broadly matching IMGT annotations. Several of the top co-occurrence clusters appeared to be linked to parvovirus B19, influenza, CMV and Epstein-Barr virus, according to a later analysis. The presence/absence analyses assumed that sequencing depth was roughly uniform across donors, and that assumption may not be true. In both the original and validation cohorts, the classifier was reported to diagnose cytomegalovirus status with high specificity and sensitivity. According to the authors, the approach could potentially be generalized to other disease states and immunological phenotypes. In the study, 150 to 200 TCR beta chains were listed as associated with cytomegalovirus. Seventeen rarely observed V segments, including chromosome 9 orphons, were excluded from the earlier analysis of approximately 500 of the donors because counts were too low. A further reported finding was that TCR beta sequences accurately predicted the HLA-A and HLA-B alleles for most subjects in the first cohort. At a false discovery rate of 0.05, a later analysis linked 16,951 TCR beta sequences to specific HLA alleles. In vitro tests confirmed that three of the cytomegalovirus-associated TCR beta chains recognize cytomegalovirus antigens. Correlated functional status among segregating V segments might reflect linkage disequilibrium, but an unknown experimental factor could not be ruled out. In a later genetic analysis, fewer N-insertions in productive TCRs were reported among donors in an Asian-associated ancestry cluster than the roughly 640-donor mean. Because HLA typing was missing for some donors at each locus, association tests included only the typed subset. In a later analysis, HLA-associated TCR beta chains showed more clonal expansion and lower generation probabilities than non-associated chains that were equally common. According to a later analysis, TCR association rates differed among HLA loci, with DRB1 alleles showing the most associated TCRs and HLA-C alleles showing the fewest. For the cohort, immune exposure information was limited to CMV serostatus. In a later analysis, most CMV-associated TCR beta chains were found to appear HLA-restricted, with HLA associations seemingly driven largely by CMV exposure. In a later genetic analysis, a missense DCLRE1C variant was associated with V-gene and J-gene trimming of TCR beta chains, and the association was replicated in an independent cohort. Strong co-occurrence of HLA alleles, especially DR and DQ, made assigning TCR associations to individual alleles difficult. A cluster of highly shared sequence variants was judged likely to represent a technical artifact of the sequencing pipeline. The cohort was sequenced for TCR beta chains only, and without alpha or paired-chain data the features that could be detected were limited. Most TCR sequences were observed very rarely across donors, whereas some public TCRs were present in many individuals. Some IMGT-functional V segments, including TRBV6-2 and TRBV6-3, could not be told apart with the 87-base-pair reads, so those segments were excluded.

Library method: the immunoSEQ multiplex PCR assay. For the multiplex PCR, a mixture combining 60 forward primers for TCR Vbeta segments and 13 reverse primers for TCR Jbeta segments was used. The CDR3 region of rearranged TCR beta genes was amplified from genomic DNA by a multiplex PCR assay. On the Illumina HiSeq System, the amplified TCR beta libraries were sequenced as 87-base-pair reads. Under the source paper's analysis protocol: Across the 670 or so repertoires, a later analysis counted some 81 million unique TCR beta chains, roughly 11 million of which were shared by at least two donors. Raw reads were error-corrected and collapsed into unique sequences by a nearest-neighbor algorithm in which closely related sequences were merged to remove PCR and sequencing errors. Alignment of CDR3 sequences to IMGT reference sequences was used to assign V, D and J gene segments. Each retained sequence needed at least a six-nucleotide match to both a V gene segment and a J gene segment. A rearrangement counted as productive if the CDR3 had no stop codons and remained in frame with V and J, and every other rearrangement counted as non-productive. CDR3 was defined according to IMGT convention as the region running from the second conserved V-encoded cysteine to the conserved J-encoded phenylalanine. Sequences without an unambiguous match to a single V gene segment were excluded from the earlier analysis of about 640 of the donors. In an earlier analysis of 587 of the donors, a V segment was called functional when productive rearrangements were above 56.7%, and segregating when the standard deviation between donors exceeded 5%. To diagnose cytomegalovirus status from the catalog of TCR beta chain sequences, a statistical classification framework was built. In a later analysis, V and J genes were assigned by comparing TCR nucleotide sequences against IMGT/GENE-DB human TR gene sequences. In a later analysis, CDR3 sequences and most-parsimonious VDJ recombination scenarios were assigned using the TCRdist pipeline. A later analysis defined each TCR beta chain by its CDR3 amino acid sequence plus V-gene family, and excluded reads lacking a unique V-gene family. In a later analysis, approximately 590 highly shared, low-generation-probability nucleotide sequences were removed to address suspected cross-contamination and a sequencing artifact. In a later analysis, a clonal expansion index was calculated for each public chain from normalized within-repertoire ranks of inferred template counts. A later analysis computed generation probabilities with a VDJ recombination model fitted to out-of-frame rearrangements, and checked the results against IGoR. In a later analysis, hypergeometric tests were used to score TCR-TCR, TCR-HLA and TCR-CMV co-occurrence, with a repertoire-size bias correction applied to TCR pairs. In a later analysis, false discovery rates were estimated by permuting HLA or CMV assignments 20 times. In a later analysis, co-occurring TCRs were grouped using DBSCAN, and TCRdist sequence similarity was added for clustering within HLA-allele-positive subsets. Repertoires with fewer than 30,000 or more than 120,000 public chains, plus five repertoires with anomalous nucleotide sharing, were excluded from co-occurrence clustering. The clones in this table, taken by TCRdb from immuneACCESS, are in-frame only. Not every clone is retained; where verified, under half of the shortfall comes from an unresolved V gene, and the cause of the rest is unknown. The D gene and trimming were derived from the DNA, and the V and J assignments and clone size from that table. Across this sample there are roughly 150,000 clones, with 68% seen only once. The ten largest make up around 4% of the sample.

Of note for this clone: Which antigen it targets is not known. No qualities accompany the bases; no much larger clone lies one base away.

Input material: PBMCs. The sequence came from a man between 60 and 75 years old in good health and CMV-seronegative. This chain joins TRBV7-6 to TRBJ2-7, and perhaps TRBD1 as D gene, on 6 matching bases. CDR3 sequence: CASSYKHPGTHSYEQYF. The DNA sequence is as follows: TGTGCCAGCAGCTACAAACATCCCGGGACACACTCCTACGAGCAGTACTTC. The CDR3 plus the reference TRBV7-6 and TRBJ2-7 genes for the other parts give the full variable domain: GAGVSQSPRYKVTKRGQDVALRCDPISGHVSLYWYRQALGQGPEFLTYFNYEAQQDKSGLPNDRFSAERPEGSISTLTIQRTEQRDSAMYRCASSYKHPGTHSYEQYFGPGTRLTVT.